A selection of T cell receptor beta chains follows, all from one sample in a study of CD8+ T cells in alopecia areata. TCRdb's table, derived via immunoSEQ multiplex PCR, lists solely in-frame clones and lacks some. The repertoire consists of roughly 35,000 clones, with roughly 50% occurring once and the leading ten covering about two fifths. Sequenced: NKG2D-high CD8+ T cells sorted from blood. These receptors were collected from a human donor with alopecia areata. The CDR3 runs from the conserved cysteine through the conserved F or W. D genes are given only for firm matches. Size values are once, few and many counts, or a class for expanded clones, and some rows have none.

v_call,j_call,cdr3_length,d_call,clone_size,cdr3_nt,cdr3_aa
TRBV9,TRBJ2-6,19,-,few,TGTGCCAGCAGCCCAATCAAGGACACTTTTTCCTCTGGGGCCAACGTCCTGACTTTC,CASSPIKDTFSSGANVLTF
TRBV7-9,TRBJ1-6,14,-,-,TGTGCCAGCAGCTCTCGGGTGGGTAATTCACCCCTCCACTTT,CASSSRVGNSPLHF
TRBV5-1,TRBJ2-5,16,TRBD2,-,TGCGCCAGCAGCTTGGCCATAGGACTAGCGGGAGAGACCCAGTACTTC,CASSLAIGLAGETQYF
TRBV25-1,TRBJ2-1,16,TRBD2,-,TGTGCCAGCAGTGACCCAGGACTAGCGGATTACAATGAGCAGTTCTTC,CASSDPGLADYNEQFF
TRBV7-9,TRBJ2-7,12,TRBD2,few,TGTGCCAGCAGCACTAGCGCGTACGAGCAGTACTTC,CASSTSAYEQYF
TRBV27,TRBJ2-7,11,-,-,TGTGCCAGCAGCCAGGGGTACGAGCAGTACTTC,CASSQGYEQYF
TRBV7-3,TRBJ2-7,15,TRBD2,-,TGTGCCAGCAGCTTAACGACTAGCGGACCCTACGAGCAGTACTTC,CASSLTTSGPYEQYF
TRBV5-6,TRBJ2-7,15,TRBD1,-,TGTGCCAGCACCGGAGACCCGGGACAGGACTACGAGCAGTACTTC,CASTGDPGQDYEQYF
TRBV29-1,TRBJ1-1,11,-,-,TGCAGCGTTTGGGGGAACACTGAAGCTTTCTTT,CSVWGNTEAFF
TRBV4-3,TRBJ2-1,19,TRBD2,-,TGCGCCAGCAGCCAAGATTACCCTCGCAGTAGCGGGAGTGTGAATGAGCAGTTCTTC,CASSQDYPRSSGSVNEQFF
TRBV7-6,TRBJ2-5,13,-,few,TGTGCCAGCAGCGACATTTCGTTGGAGACCCAGTACTTC,CASSDISLETQYF
TRBV6-6,TRBJ1-2,13,-,-,TGTGCCAGCACGGAACAGCCTAACTATGGCTACACCTTC,CASTEQPNYGYTF
TRBV5-1,TRBJ1-1,15,-,-,TGCGCCAGCAGCTTGGAGCCCAGGATGAACACTGAAGCTTTCTTT,CASSLEPRMNTEAFF
TRBV27,TRBJ2-1,16,-,-,TGTGCCAGCAGAAAATCTGCCGGGGGATCCTACAATGAGCAGTTCTTC,CASRKSAGGSYNEQFF
TRBV5-4,TRBJ2-1,13,TRBD1,-,TGTGCCAGCAGCTTGGCCGAGAGGGGGCAGGAGTTCTTC,CASSLAERGQEFF
TRBV6-1,TRBJ1-5,17,TRBD1,once,TGTGCCAGCAGTGCGTGGGACAGGTCAGGGGGCAATCAGCCCCAGCATTTT,CASSAWDRSGGNQPQHF
TRBV9,TRBJ2-5,11,-,once,TGTGCCAGCAGCTCAGGGGAGACCCAGTACTTC,CASSSGETQYF
TRBV9,TRBJ1-1,16,-,few,TGTGCCAGCAGCGTAACTTCCCTTTCAAGGGACACTGAAGCTTTCTTT,CASSVTSLSRDTEAFF
TRBV29-1,TRBJ2-2,12,-,few,TGCAGCGTTTCCACGGCCACCGGGGAGCTGTTTTTT,CSVSTATGELFF
TRBV6-5,TRBJ1-1,13,-,-,TGTGCCAGCAGTTACCTATCAGCCACTGAAGCTTTCTTT,CASSYLSATEAFF
TRBV28,TRBJ1-1,14,-,-,TGTGCCAGCAGTTACCAAACAGGGAACACTGAAGCTTTCTTT,CASSYQTGNTEAFF
TRBV7-2,TRBJ2-7,16,-,-,TGTGCCAGCAGCTCGATAGCTAGTCATAGCTCCTACGAGCAGTACTTC,CASSSIASHSSYEQYF
TRBV9,TRBJ2-2,17,-,-,TGTGCCAGCAGCGTACGAACACAGGGAGCGAACACCGGGGAGCTGTTTTTT,CASSVRTQGANTGELFF
TRBV27,TRBJ1-2,13,-,-,TGTGCCAGCAGCGATGGACGGAGCTATGGCTACACCTTC,CASSDGRSYGYTF
TRBV6-5,TRBJ1-2,14,-,once,TGTGCCAGCAGTTACGGCCCGCCATCCGATGGCTACACCTTC,CASSYGPPSDGYTF
TRBV19,TRBJ2-5,15,TRBD2,-,TGTGCCAGTAGTATCGGGGGGGCCCTCTTAGAGACCCAGTACTTC,CASSIGGALLETQYF
TRBV28,TRBJ2-1,17,-,-,TGTGCCAGCAGTTTATTGGGTGGGGGGAGTTCCTACAATGAGCAGTTCTTC,CASSLLGGGSSYNEQFF
TRBV9,TRBJ1-1,11,-,few,TGTGCCAGCAGCGTCGTCACTGAAGCTTTCTTT,CASSVVTEAFF
TRBV7-9,TRBJ1-2,15,-,-,TGTGCCAGCAGCTTATTGCTTATGGCAGGCTATGGCTACACCTTC,CASSLLLMAGYGYTF
TRBV9,TRBJ2-5,16,TRBD2,-,TGTGCCAGCAGCGCCGGACTAGGGTGGACCCAAGAGACCCAGTACTTC,CASSAGLGWTQETQYF
TRBV4-3,TRBJ2-7,14,-,-,TGCGCCAGCAGCCAAGGTTTCGGGATACACGAGCAGTACTTC,CASSQGFGIHEQYF
TRBV19,TRBJ2-7,13,-,-,TGTGCCAGTAGTTTGGACTTCCTCAAGGCGCAGTACTTC,CASSLDFLKAQYF
TRBV19,TRBJ2-1,15,-,-,TGTGCCAGTAGTACCAAGCAGAACACCTACAATGAGCAGTTCTTC,CASSTKQNTYNEQFF
TRBV29-1,TRBJ1-1,13,-,few,TGCAGCGTTGAAGACCCGATGAACACTGAAGCTTTCTTT,CSVEDPMNTEAFF
TRBV7-2,TRBJ1-1,16,TRBD1,-,TGTGCCAGCAGGCCTTTACAGGGGCCCCTGAGCACTGAAGCTTTCTTT,CASRPLQGPLSTEAFF
TRBV7-9,TRBJ1-1,15,TRBD1,few,TGTGCCAGCAGCCCCCCGACAGGGCGGAACACTGAAGCTTTCTTT,CASSPPTGRNTEAFF
TRBV19,TRBJ2-1,15,-,-,TGTGCCAGTAGTATAGTATTAGGCTTTACGAATGAGCAGTTCTTC,CASSIVLGFTNEQFF
TRBV29-1,TRBJ2-7,14,-,few,TGCAGCGTTGTCGTACTACAGGGTGGTTACGAGCAGTACTTC,CSVVVLQGGYEQYF
TRBV7-9,TRBJ1-1,16,-,-,TGTGCCAGCAGCTTAGATCTCTCTGGCCCAAACGCTGAAGCTTTCTTT,CASSLDLSGPNAEAFF
TRBV5-1,TRBJ2-5,16,-,-,TGCGCCAGCAGCGAGGGAACGGGACTTAGCATGGAGACCCAGTACTTC,CASSEGTGLSMETQYF
TRBV5-6,TRBJ2-7,14,TRBD1,-,TGTGCCAGCAGCATGGGACAGGCTAGCTACGAGCAGTACTTC,CASSMGQASYEQYF
TRBV5-6,TRBJ2-7,12,-,-,TGTGCCAGCAGCCGAGGAACGGGGGAGCAGTACTTC,CASSRGTGEQYF
TRBV4-3,TRBJ2-3,13,-,-,TGCGCCAGCAGCCCCACATACACAGATACGCAGTATTTT,CASSPTYTDTQYF
TRBV4-3,TRBJ2-7,15,TRBD1,-,TGCGCCAGCAGCCAAGTCCCGGGACAGCCCTACGAGCAGTACTTC,CASSQVPGQPYEQYF
TRBV7-9,TRBJ2-7,16,TRBD2,-,TGTGCCAGCAGCTTAGGACTAATCGGGAGGACAAACGAGCAGTACTTC,CASSLGLIGRTNEQYF
TRBV11-2,TRBJ2-5,14,-,once,TGTGCCAGCAACCCCAAGCTAACCCAAGAGACCCAGTACTTC,CASNPKLTQETQYF